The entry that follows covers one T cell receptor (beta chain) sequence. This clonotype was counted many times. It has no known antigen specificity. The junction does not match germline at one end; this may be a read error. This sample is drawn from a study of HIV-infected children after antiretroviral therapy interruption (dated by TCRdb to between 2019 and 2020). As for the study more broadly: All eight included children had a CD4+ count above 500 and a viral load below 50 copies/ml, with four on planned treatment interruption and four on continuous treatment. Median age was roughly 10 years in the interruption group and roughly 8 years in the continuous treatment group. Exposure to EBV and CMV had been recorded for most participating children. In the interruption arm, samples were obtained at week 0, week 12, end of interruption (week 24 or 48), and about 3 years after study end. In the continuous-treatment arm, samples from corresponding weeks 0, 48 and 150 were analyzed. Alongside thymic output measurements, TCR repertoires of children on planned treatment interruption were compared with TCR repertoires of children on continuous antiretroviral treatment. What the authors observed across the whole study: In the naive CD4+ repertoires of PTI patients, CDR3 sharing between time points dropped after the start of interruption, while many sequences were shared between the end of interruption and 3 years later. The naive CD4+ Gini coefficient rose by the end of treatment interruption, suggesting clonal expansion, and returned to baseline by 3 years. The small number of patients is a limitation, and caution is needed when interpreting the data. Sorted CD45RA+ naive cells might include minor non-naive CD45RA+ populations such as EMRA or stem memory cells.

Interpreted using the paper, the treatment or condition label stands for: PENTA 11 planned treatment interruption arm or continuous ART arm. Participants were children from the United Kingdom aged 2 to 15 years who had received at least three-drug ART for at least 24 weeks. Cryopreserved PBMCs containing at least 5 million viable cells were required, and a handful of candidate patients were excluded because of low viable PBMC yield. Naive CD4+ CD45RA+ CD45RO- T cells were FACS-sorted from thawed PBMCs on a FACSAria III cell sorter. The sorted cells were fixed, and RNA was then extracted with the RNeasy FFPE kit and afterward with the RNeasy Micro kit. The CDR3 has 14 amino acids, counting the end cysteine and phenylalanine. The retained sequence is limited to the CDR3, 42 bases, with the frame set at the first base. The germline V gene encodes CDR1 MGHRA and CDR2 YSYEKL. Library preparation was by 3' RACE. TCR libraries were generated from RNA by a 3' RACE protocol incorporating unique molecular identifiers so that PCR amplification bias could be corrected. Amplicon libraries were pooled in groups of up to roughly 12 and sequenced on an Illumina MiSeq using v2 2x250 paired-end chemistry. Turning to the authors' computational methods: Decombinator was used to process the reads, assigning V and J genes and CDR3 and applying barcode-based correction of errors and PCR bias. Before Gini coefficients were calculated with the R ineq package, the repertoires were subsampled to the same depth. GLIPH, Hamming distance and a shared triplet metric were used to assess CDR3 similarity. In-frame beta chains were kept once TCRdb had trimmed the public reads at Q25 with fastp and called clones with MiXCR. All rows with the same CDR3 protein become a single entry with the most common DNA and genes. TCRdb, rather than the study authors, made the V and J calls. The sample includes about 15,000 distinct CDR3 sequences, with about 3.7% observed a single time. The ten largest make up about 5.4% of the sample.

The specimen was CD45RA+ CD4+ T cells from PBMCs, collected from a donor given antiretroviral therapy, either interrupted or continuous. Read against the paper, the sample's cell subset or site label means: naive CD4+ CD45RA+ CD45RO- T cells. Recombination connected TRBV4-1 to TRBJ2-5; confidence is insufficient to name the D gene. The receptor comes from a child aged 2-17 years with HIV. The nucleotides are TGTGCCAGCAGCCAAGATTTTGGGGAAGACACCCAGTACTTT. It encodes CASSQDFGEDTQYF.